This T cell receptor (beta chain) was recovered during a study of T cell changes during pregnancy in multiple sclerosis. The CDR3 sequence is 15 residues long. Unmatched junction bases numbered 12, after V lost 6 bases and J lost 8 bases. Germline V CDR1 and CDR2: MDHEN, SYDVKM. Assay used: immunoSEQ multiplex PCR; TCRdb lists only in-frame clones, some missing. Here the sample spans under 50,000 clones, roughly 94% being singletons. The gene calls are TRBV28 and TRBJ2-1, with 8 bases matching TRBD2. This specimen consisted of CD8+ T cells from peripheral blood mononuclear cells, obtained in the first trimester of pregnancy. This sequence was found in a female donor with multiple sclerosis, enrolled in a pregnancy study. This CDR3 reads CASRDISGSRYEQFF. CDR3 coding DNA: TGTGCCAGCAGGGATATCAGCGGGAGTAGGTATGAGCAGTTCTTC.